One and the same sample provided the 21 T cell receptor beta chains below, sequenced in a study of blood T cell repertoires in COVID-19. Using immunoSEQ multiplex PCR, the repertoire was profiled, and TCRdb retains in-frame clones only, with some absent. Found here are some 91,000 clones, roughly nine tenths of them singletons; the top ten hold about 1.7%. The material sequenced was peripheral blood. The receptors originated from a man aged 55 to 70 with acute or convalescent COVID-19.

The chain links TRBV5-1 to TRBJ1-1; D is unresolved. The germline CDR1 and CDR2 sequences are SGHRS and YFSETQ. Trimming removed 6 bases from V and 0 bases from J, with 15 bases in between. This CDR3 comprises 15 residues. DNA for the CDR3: TGCGCCAGCAAACAGAGTGTCTACATGAACACTGAAGCTTTCTTT. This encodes CASKQSVYMNTEAFF.

In DNA, the CDR3 is TGTGCCAGCAGCGTCCGCGATAGAAACACTGAAGCTTTCTTT. Protein sequence: CASSVRDRNTEAFF. The chain carries TRBV5-6 and TRBJ1-1; D remains unclear. The CDR3 covers 14 residues. CDR1 and CDR2 (germline): SGHDT, YYEEEE. The V end lost 4 bases, the J end lost 2 bases, and 12 bases lay between the germline ends.

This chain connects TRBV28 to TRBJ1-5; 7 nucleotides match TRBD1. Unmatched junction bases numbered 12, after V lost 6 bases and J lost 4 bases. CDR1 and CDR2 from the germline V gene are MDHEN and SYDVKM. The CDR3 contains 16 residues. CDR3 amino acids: CASSLRPGQQNQPQHF. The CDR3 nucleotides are TGTGCCAGCAGCCTCCGACCGGGACAGCAAAATCAGCCCCAGCATTTT. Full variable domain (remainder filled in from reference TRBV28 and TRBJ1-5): DVKVTQSSRYLVKRTGEKVFLECVQDMDHENMFWYRQDPGLGLRLIYFSYDVKMKEKGDIPEGYSVSREKKERFSLILESASTNQTSMYLCASSLRPGQQNQPQHFGDGTRLSIL.

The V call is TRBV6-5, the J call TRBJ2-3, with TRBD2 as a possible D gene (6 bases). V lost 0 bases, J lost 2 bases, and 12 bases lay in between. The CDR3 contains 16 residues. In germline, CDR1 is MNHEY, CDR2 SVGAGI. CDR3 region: CASSYSEGRFTDTQYF. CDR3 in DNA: TGTGCCAGCAGTTACTCGGAGGGGAGATTCACAGATACGCAGTATTTT.

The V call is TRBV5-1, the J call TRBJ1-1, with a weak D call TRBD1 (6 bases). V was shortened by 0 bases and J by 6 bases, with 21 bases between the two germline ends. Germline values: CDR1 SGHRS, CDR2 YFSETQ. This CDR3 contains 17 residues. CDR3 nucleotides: TGCGCCAGCAGCTTGGGTGATCGAGACAGGATCCTCCCTGAAGCTTTCTTT. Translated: CASSLGDRDRILPEAFF.

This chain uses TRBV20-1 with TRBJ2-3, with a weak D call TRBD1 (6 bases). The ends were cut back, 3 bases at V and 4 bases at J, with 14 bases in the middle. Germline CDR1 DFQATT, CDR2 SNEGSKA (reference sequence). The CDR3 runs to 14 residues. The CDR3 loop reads CSASSRGSSDTQYF. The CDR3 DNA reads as TGCAGTGCTAGTTCGAGGGGGAGCTCAGATACGCAGTATTTT.

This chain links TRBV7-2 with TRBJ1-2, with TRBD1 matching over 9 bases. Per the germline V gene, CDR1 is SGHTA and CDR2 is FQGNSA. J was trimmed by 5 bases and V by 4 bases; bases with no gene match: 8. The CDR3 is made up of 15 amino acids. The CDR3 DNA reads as TGTGCCAGCAGCTCATCCCTGGGACAGGGATATGGCTACACCTTC. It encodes CASSSSLGQGYGYTF.

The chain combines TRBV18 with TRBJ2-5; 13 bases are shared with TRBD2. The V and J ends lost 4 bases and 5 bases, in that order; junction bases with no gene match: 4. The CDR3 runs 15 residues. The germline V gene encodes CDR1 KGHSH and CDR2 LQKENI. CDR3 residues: CASSRGLAGIETQYF. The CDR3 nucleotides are TGTGCCAGCTCACGGGGACTAGCGGGGATCGAGACCCAGTACTTC.

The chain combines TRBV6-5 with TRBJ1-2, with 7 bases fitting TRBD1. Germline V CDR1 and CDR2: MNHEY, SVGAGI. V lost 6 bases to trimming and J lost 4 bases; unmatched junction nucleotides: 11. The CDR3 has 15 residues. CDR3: CASRPTGTESYGYTF. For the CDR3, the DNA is TGTGCCAGCAGACCCACCGGGACAGAAAGCTATGGCTACACCTTC.

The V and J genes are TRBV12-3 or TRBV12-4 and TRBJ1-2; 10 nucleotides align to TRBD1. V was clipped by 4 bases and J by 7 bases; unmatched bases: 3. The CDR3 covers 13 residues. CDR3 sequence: CASSWDRGGGYTF. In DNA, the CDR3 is TGTGCCAGCAGTTGGGACAGGGGAGGTGGCTACACCTTC.

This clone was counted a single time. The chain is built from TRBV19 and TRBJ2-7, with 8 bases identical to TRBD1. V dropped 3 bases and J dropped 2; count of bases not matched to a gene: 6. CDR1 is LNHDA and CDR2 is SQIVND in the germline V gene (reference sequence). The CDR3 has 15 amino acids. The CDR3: CASSIQPGQAYEQYF. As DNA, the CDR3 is TGTGCCAGTAGTATTCAACCGGGACAGGCCTACGAGCAGTACTTC. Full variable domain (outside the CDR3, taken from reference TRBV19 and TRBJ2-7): DGGITQSPKYLFRKEGQNVTLSCEQNLNHDAMYWYRQDPGQGLRLIYYSQIVNDFQKGDIAEGYSVSREKKESFPLTVTSAQKNPTAFYLCASSIQPGQAYEQYFGPGTRLTVT.

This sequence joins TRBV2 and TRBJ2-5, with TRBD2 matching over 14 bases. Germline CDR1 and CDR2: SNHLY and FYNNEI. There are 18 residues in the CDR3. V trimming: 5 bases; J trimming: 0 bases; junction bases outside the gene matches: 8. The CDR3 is CASSRVPGLAGDQETQYF. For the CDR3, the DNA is TGTGCCAGCAGTCGCGTCCCGGGACTAGCGGGGGACCAAGAGACCCAGTACTTC.

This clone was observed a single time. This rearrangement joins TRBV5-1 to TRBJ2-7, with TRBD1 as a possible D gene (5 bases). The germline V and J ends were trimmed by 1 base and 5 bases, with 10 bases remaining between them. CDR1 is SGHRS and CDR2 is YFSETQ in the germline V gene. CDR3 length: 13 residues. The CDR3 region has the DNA TGCGCCAGCAGCTTGAACCAGGGTGACGAGCAGTACGTC. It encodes CASSLNQGDEQYV.

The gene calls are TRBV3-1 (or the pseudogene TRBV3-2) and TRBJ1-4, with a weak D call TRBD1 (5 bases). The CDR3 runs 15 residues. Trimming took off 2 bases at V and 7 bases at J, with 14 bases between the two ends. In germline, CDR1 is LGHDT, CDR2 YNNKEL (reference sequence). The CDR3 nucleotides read TGTGCCAGCAGCCAAAGGGGAGGGTCGGGTGAAAAACTGTTTTTT. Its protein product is CASSQRGGSGEKLFF.

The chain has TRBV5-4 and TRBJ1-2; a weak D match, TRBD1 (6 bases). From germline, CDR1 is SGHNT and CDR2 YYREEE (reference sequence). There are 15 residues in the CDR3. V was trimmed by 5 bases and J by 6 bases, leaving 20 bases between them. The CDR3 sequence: CASSSGGGGPDGYTF. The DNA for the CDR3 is TGTGCCAGCAGTTCGGGGGGCGGGGGACCGGATGGCTACACCTTC.

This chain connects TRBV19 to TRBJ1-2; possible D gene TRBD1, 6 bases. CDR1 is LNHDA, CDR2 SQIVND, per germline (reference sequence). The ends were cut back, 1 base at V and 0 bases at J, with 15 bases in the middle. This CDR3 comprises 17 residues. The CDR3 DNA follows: TGTGCCAGTAGTATAGTGGGTGGGGGCGCTGCTAACTATGGCTACACCTTC. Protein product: CASSIVGGGAANYGYTF.

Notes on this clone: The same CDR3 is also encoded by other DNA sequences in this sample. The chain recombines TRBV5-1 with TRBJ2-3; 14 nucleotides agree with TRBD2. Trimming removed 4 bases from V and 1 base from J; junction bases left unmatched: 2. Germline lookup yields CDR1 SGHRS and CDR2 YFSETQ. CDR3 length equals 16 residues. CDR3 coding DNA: TGCGCCAGCAGCCTGGGACTAGCGGGGGGCACAGATACGCAGTATTTT. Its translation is CASSLGLAGGTDTQYF. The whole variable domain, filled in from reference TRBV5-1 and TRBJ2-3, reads KAGVTQTPRYLIKTRGQQVTLSCSPISGHRSVSWYQQTPGQGLQFLFEYFSETQRNKGNFPGRFSGRQFSNSRSEMNVSTLELGDSALYLCASSLGLAGGTDTQYFGPGTRLTVL.

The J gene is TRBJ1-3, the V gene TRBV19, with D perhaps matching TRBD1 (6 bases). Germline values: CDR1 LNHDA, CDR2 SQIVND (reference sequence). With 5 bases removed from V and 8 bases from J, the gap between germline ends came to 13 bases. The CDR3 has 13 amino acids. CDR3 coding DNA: TGTGCCAGTAGTTCCGGGACATCGCACACCATATATTTT. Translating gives CASSSGTSHTIYF.

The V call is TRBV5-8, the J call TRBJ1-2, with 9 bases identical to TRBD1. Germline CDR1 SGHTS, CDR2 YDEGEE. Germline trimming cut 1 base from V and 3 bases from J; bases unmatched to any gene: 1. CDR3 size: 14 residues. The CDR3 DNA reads TGTGCCAGCAGCTTGCGGGACAGGGACTATGGCTACACCTTC. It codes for CASSLRDRDYGYTF.

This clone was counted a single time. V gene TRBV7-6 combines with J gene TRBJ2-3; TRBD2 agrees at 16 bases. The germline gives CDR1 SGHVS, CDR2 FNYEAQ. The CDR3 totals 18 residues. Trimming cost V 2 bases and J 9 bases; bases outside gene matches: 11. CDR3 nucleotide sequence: TGTGCCAGCAGCTTACCTGCTGGGACTAGCGGGGGGGCGGGGACGCAGTATTTT. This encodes CASSLPAGTSGGAGTQYF.

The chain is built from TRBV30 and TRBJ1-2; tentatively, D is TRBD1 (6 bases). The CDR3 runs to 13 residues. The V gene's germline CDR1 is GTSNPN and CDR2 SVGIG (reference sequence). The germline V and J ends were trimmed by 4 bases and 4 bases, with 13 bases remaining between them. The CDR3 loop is CAWIRGGVYGYTF. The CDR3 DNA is TGTGCCTGGATAAGAGGGGGAGTCTATGGCTACACCTTC.